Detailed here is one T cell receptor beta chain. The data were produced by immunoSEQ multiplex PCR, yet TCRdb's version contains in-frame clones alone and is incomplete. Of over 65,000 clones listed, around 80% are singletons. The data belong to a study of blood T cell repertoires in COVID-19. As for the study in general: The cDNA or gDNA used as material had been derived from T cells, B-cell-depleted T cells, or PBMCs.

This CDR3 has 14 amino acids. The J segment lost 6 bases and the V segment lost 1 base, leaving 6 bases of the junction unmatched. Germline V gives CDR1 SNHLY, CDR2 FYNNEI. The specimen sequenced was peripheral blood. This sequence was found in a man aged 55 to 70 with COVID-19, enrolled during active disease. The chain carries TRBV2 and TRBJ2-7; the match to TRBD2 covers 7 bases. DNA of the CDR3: TGTGCCAGCAGTGAAGGGCGGGGGTCCCCCGAGCAGTACTTC. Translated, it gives CASSEGRGSPEQYF.